Following are 15 T cell receptor beta chains from one sample sequenced in a study of beta chain features in type 1 diabetes. General observations from the study: Type 1 diabetes patients showed a moderate but significant shortening of TCRB CDR3s in all four CD4+ subsets.

The study reverse transcribed the entire isolated RNA, so it sequenced expressed TCRB transcripts. The repertoire was sequenced with immunoSEQ multiplex PCR; TCRdb's copy has only in-frame clones and lacks some. The sample carries 300,000 to 400,000 clones, around 9.6% recorded once. These receptors' antigens are unknown. The specimen was central memory CD4+ T cells from blood. The receptors here all came from a man aged 25-45 years with type 1 diabetes.

The chain links TRBV12-5 to TRBJ1-1, with D possibly TRBD1 on 5 matching bases. This CDR3 is built from 15 residues. Germline CDR1 LGHNT, CDR2 FRNRAP. V was trimmed by 4 bases and J by 4 bases, leaving 16 bases between them. In DNA form, the CDR3 reads TGTGCTAGTGGTTCGCTGGGGGTGGCGAGCACTGAAGCTTTCTTT. Its protein product is CASGSLGVASTEAFF. Drawing the rest from reference TRBV12-5 and TRBJ1-1, the complete variable domain is DARVTQTPRHKVTEMGQEVTMRCQPILGHNTVFWYRQTMMQGLELLAYFRNRAPLDDSGMPKDRFSAEMPDATLATLKIQPSEPRDSAVYFCASGSLGVASTEAFFGQGTRLTVV.

This clone was counted between two and nine times. The CDR3 sequence is CASRVYEQYF. The DNA for the CDR3 is TGTGCCAGCAGGGTCTACGAGCAGTACTTC. V gene TRBV6-6 combines with J gene TRBJ2-7; unclear D gene. The CDR3 consists of 10 residues. The germline gives CDR1 MNHNY, CDR2 SVGAGI (reference sequence). V lost 6 bases, J lost 3 bases, and 3 bases lay in between.

This clone showed up many times. The chain couples TRBV21-1 to TRBJ2-2; the table's D gene call, TRBD2, was not cross checked with the DNA. TRBV21-1 is a pseudogene. The CDR3 is 16 residues long. The CDR3 nucleotides are TGTGCCAGCAGCAGTAGCGGGAGGGCGGACACCGGGGAGCTGTTTTTT. It yields the protein CASSSSGRADTGELFF.

This sequence joins TRBV5-4 and TRBJ2-2; D may be TRBD1 (5 bases). CDR1 and CDR2 from the germline V gene are SGHNT and YYREEE (reference sequence). CDR3 length: 17 amino acids. The germline V and J ends were trimmed by 4 bases and 4 bases, with 20 bases remaining between them. Written as DNA, the CDR3 is TGTGCCAGCAGCCCGTGGAGTCCCGGGCAGGGCACCGGGGAGCTGTTTTTT. This sequence encodes CASSPWSPGQGTGELFF.

The chain combines TRBV28 with TRBJ2-5; D remains unclear. CDR1 MDHEN and CDR2 SYDVKM come from the germline V gene. The V end was cut by 6 bases, the J end by 5 bases, with 10 bases between. The CDR3 consists of 12 residues. In nucleotides, the CDR3 is TGTGCCAGCAGCTCCGTGAGTGAGACCCAGTACTTC. This codes for CASSSVSETQYF.

The J gene is TRBJ2-4, the V gene TRBV6-1, with 9 bases identical to TRBD2. The CDR3 loop spans 16 amino acids. In germline, CDR1 is MNHNS, CDR2 SASEGT. V gave up 1 base and J gave up 6 bases; unmatched junction bases: 7. The CDR3 DNA reads as TGTGCCAGCAGTGAAGGCGGCGGGAGGGCCGGAAACATTCAGTACTTC. Its protein is CASSEGGGRAGNIQYF.

The rearrangement uses TRBV27 and TRBJ2-7; 8 bases match TRBD1. The CDR3 is made up of 13 amino acids. The J segment lost 4 bases and the V segment lost 3 bases, leaving 2 bases of the junction unmatched. CDR1 and CDR2 from the germline V gene are MNHEY and SMNVEV (reference sequence). This CDR3 reads CASSFNRGYEQYF. The CDR3 DNA sequence: TGTGCCAGCAGTTTTAACAGGGGGTACGAGCAGTACTTC.

V usage is TRBV7-7 and J usage is TRBJ2-2, with D possibly matching TRBD1 (5 bases). V gave up 1 base and J gave up 11 bases, with 14 bases separating them. The CDR3 is made up of 14 amino acids. Looked up from germline, CDR1 is SSHAT and CDR2 is FNYEAQ (reference sequence). The CDR3, as DNA: TGTGCCAGCAGCTTAGATGGTTCGACAGTTGAGCTGTTTTTT. Translated, it gives CASSLDGSTVELFF.

The CDR3 bases are TGTGCCAGCAGCCAACAAGGGGGCGGGAGGCTAGAGGAGACCCAGTACTTC. Its translation is CASSQQGGGRLEETQYF. The V call is TRBV7-2, the J call TRBJ2-5; possible D gene TRBD2, 8 bases. From germline, CDR1 is SGHTA and CDR2 FQGNSA. This CDR3 is built from 17 residues. V lost 5 bases and J lost 5, with 24 bases in between. The full variable domain, in which reference TRBV7-2 and TRBJ2-5 provide the parts outside the CDR3, is GAGVSQSPSNKVTEKGKDVELRCDPISGHTALYWYRQSLGQGLEFLIYFQGNSAPDKSGLPSDRFSAERTGGSVSTLTIQRTQQEDSAVYLCASSQQGGGRLEETQYFGPGTRLLVL.

This clone was counted only a few times. The V gene is TRBV4-1, the J gene TRBJ1-2, with D tentatively TRBD1 (5 bases). Germline values: CDR1 MGHRA, CDR2 YSYEKL. Trimming removed 0 bases at V and 4 bases at J, with 15 bases between. CDR3 length equals 16 residues. CDR3 nucleotide sequence: TGCGCCAGCAGCCAAGATCGTTACGGGGCAGTCTATGGCTACACCTTC. Amino acid sequence: CASSQDRYGAVYGYTF.

The chain has TRBV9 and TRBJ2-1; 7 bases agree with TRBD2. This CDR3 has 15 amino acids. Germline loops: CDR1 SGDLS, CDR2 YYNGEE. The ends lost 4 bases at V and 3 bases at J; junction bases unmatched: 7. The CDR3 DNA is TGTGCCAGCAGCCTCATAGCGGGTTACTACAATGAGCAGTTCTTC. As protein: CASSLIAGYYNEQFF.

The V gene is TRBV6-6, the J gene TRBJ2-5; D is uncertain. Looked up from germline, CDR1 is MNHNY and CDR2 is SVGAGI (reference sequence). V dropped 7 bases and J dropped 2 bases, with 11 bases sitting between them. CDR3 length: 13 amino acids. The CDR3: CASTRTVQETQYF. The CDR3 nucleotides are TGTGCCAGCACCCGTACAGTTCAAGAGACCCAGTACTTC.

Only a few counts were recorded for this clone. The chain uses TRBV18 and TRBJ1-1; D unresolved. Trimming shortened V by 5 bases and J by 4 bases, and 14 bases separated the two germline ends. Germline V gene lookup returns CDR1 KGHSH and CDR2 LQKENI. This CDR3 region has 14 residues. The CDR3 spells CASSSLAPSTEAFF. CDR3 nucleotide sequence: TGTGCCAGCTCATCATTAGCGCCTTCCACTGAAGCTTTCTTT.

The chain joins TRBV7-9 to TRBJ2-4; D is perhaps TRBD2 (6 bases). V lost 2 bases and J 12 bases, leaving 11 bases between the germline ends. The CDR3 extends over 12 amino acids. Germline CDR1 SEHNR, CDR2 FQNEAQ (reference sequence). The CDR3 here is CASSLLAGPQYF. In DNA, the CDR3 is TGTGCCAGCAGCTTACTCGCGGGACCTCAGTACTTC. Supplemented by reference TRBV7-9 and TRBJ2-4, the full variable domain reads DTGVSQNPRHKITKRGQNVTFRCDPISEHNRLYWYRQTLGQGPEFLTYFQNEAQLEKSRLLSDRFSAERPKGSFSTLEIQRTEQGDSAMYLCASSLLAGPQYFGAGTRLSVL.

This clone was detected a few times. The chain joins TRBV5-1 to TRBJ2-5, with 7 bases matching TRBD1. Looked up from germline, CDR1 is SGHRS and CDR2 is YFSETQ. After removal of 3 bases from V and 0 bases from J, the junction contained 2 bases not matched to a gene. CDR3 length: 14 residues. CDR3: CASSYGQDQETQYF. CDR3 nucleotide sequence: TGCGCCAGCAGCTATGGACAGGACCAAGAGACCCAGTACTTC.